The 25 T cell receptor beta chains in this list originate from one sample, sequenced in a study of blood T cell repertoires in COVID-19. Produced via immunoSEQ multiplex PCR; TCRdb's table is partial and in-frame only. In the table there are nearly 95,000 clones, 85% to 90% of which are singletons. The sequencing input was peripheral blood. The receptors shown here come from a human donor with active COVID-19. The donor label of this sample is uncertain.

V gene TRBV7-2 combines with J gene TRBJ2-2; D possibly corresponds to TRBD1 (5 bases). CDR1 is SGHTA and CDR2 is FQGNSA in the germline V gene. The CDR3 totals 17 residues. V was cut by 4 bases and J by 0 bases, with 15 bases left in between. For the CDR3, the DNA is TGTGCCAGCAGCTCTGGGGCGTGGGGCTCGAACACCGGGGAGCTGTTTTTT. Translated, it gives CASSSGAWGSNTGELFF. Together with reference TRBV7-2 and TRBJ2-2, the CDR3 gives the full variable domain: GAGVSQSPSNKVTEKGKDVELRCDPISGHTALYWYRQSLGQGLEFLIYFQGNSAPDKSGLPSDRFSAERTGGSVSTLTIQRTQQEDSAVYLCASSSGAWGSNTGELFFGEGSRLTVL.

This clone was found once. The chain is built from TRBV6-2 or TRBV6-3 and TRBJ2-3, with 16 nucleotides matching TRBD2. The CDR3 length is 19 residues. Germline CDR1 is MNHEY and CDR2 is SVGEGT. V dropped 1 base and J dropped 2; count of bases not matched to a gene: 6. DNA for the CDR3: TGTGCCAGCAGTTACTTCGGGACTAGCGGGGGGGCCTCCACAGATACGCAGTATTTT. This encodes CASSYFGTSGGASTDTQYF.

The chain joins TRBV9 to TRBJ2-5; 13 bases agree with TRBD2. Germline assignment: CDR1 SGDLS and CDR2 YYNGEE. Trimming cost V 0 bases and J 2 bases; bases outside gene matches: 4. The CDR3 is made up of 17 amino acids. The CDR3 coding sequence is TGTGCCAGCAGCGTAGATGGGACTAGCGGGGTTCAAGAGACCCAGTACTTC. Translating gives CASSVDGTSGVQETQYF. Full variable domain (rest looked up from reference TRBV9 and TRBJ2-5): DSGVTQTPKHLITATGQRVTLRCSPRSGDLSVYWYQQSLDQGLQFLIQYYNGEERAKGNILERFSAQQFPDLHSELNLSSLELGDSALYFCASSVDGTSGVQETQYFGPGTRLLVL.

The gene calls are TRBV7-2 and TRBJ1-1; TRBD1 is a possible D gene (5 bases). The length of the CDR3 is 14 residues. V lost 4 bases, J lost 1 base, and 10 bases lay in between. The germline V gene encodes CDR1 SGHTA and CDR2 FQGNSA. DNA of the CDR3: TGTGCCAGCAGCTCGAATACAGGGAACACTGAAGCTTTCTTT. Protein: CASSSNTGNTEAFF.

The chain recombines TRBV5-1 with TRBJ1-2; weak D call: TRBD1 (5 bases). In germline, CDR1 is SGHRS, CDR2 YFSETQ. Trimming removed 0 bases from V and 4 bases from J, with 10 bases in between. The CDR3 runs 14 residues. CDR3 bases: TGCGCCAGCAGCTTGGTAGACAGAGTCTATGGCTACACCTTC. Its translation: CASSLVDRVYGYTF.

This CDR3 is CASSFGGTGGGYEQYF. The CDR3 DNA follows: TGTGCCAGCAGCTTCGGCGGGACAGGGGGCGGGTACGAGCAGTACTTC. The rearrangement uses TRBV5-4 and TRBJ2-7; 12 bases map to TRBD1. The CDR3 spans 16 residues. Germline assignment: CDR1 SGHNT and CDR2 YYREEE (reference sequence). After removal of 2 bases from V and 4 bases from J, the junction contained 7 bases not matched to a gene. The whole variable domain, remainder taken from reference TRBV5-4 and TRBJ2-7, is ETGVTQSPTHLIKTRGQQVTLRCSSQSGHNTVSWYQQALGQGPQFIFQYYREEENGRGNFPPRFSGLQFPNYSSELNVNALELDDSALYLCASSFGGTGGGYEQYFGPGTRLTVT.

The genes are TRBV5-1 and TRBJ1-6, with TRBD1 identical over 7 bases. This CDR3 spans 17 amino acids. Trimming removed 0 bases from V and 7 bases from J; junction bases left unmatched: 10. In germline, CDR1 is SGHRS, CDR2 YFSETQ. The CDR3 loop is CASSLGQTQGGNSPLHF. The CDR3 nucleotides are TGCGCCAGCAGCTTGGGCCAGACCCAGGGGGGCAATTCACCCCTCCACTTT.

The rearrangement links TRBV5-1 to TRBJ1-5; D is ambiguous. Germline lookup yields CDR1 SGHRS and CDR2 YFSETQ. CDR3 length: 15 amino acids. Trimming left V 0 bases short and J 4 bases short, with 11 bases between. The CDR3 sequence is CASSLGGYQNQPQHF. In DNA form, the CDR3 reads TGCGCCAGCAGCTTGGGAGGGTACCAGAATCAGCCCCAGCATTTT.

The CDR3 loop reads CASSEDTRYSNQPQHF. The CDR3 region has the DNA TGTGCCAGCAGTGAGGACACGAGATATAGCAATCAGCCCCAGCATTTT. The chain links TRBV2 to TRBJ1-5; tentative D call: TRBD1 (5 bases). CDR1 is SNHLY and CDR2 is FYNNEI in the germline V gene. This CDR3 region has 16 residues. The V end was cut by 3 bases, the J end by 0 bases, with 12 bases between.

The genes are TRBV13 and TRBJ2-7; D remains unclear. Trimming shortened V by 5 bases and J by 5 bases, and 10 bases separated the two germline ends. Germline CDR1 is PRHDT and CDR2 is FYEKMQ (reference sequence). The CDR3 is 12 residues long. For the CDR3, the DNA is TGTGCCAGCAGCCCCGGTTCCGACGAGCAGTACTTC. Its translation: CASSPGSDEQYF.

This chain links TRBV4-1 with TRBJ1-2, with 7 bases lining up with TRBD1. The V segment lost 3 bases and the J segment 3 bases; nucleotides outside the gene matches: 4. Germline V gene sequence: CDR1 MGHRA, CDR2 YSYEKL. The CDR3 extends over 14 amino acids. CDR3: CASSQGGQDYGYTF. The CDR3 DNA reads as TGCGCCAGCAGCCAGGGTGGACAGGACTATGGCTACACCTTC.

The rearrangement uses TRBV11-3 and TRBJ2-1; D perhaps matches TRBD1 (6 bases). This CDR3 is 15 amino acids long. Germline V gives CDR1 SGHNT, CDR2 YENEEA. Between the trimmed V and J ends, which lost 5 bases and 7 bases, there was a span of 18 bases. CDR3: CASSPTIGGLNEQFF. In DNA form, the CDR3 reads TGTGCCAGCAGCCCGACCATTGGGGGCCTGAATGAGCAGTTCTTC.

This clone was seen more than once but under ten times. The gene calls are TRBV15 and TRBJ1-2; D is uncertain. This CDR3 contains 14 residues. Looked up from germline, CDR1 is LNHNV and CDR2 is YYDKDF (reference sequence). V lost 1 base, J lost 8 bases, and 14 bases lay in between. CDR3 protein: CATSRVSRGAGYTF. Written as DNA, the CDR3 is TGTGCCACCAGCAGAGTGTCACGGGGTGCGGGCTACACCTTC.

This chain joins TRBV27 and TRBJ2-3; the D is unclear. CDR1 and CDR2 from the germline V gene are MNHEY and SMNVEV (reference sequence). The CDR3 loop spans 15 amino acids. The V end was cut by 0 bases, the J end by 0 bases, with 7 bases between. As DNA, the CDR3 is TGTGCCAGCAGTTTATCGGCCCATAGCACAGATACGCAGTATTTT. This translates into CASSLSAHSTDTQYF.

The genes are TRBV12-3 or TRBV12-4 and TRBJ2-7, with a weak D call TRBD2 (6 bases). The CDR3 sequence is 13 residues long. V lost 6 bases and J 6 bases, leaving 15 bases between the germline ends. The CDR3, as DNA: TGTGCCAGCAGCCTTGGGGCTAGCGCCGAGCAGTACTTC. Its translation is CASSLGASAEQYF.

This clone came up a few times. The genes are TRBV7-8 and TRBJ2-7, with D perhaps matching TRBD2 (5 bases). Trimming left V 1 base short and J 3 bases short, with 13 bases between. The CDR3 length is 15 residues. Germline V gene lookup returns CDR1 SGHVS and CDR2 FQNEAQ. The chain's CDR3 is CASSLGPSPFYEQYF. Written as DNA, the CDR3 is TGTGCCAGCAGCTTAGGGCCTAGCCCTTTCTACGAGCAGTACTTC.

This sequence joins TRBV7-2 and TRBJ1-3; tentatively, D is TRBD1 (6 bases). This CDR3 is built from 16 residues. The V and J ends lost 4 bases and 8 bases respectively, with 21 bases between them. Germline V gene sequence: CDR1 SGHTA, CDR2 FQGNSA. CDR3 amino acids: CASSSNWGLPSDTIYF. CDR3 DNA: TGTGCCAGCAGCTCCAATTGGGGGCTGCCCTCAGACACCATATATTTT.

This clone was detected once. V is TRBV28 and J is TRBJ1-1; TRBD1 agrees at 7 bases. The CDR3 spans 13 residues. The V gene end was trimmed by 5 bases and the J gene end by 12 bases; junction bases not matched to a gene: 12. Germline CDR1 and CDR2: MDHEN and SYDVKM. CDR3 residues: CASSIRTGFDSFF. In nucleotides, the CDR3 is TGTGCCAGCAGTATAAGGACAGGATTCGATTCTTTCTTT.

This chain joins TRBV2 and TRBJ2-3; TRBD1 is a possible D gene (5 bases). The CDR3 sequence is 16 residues long. Deletions cut 6 bases from V and 2 bases from J, with 18 bases between. Germline V gene data show CDR1 as SNHLY and CDR2 as FYNNEI. CDR3 nucleotide sequence: TGTGCCAGCAGGGTACTGGGGCAACTGAACACAGATACGCAGTATTTT. Its protein is CASRVLGQLNTDTQYF. Full variable domain (rest looked up from reference TRBV2 and TRBJ2-3): EPEVTQTPSHQVTQMGQEVILRCVPISNHLYFYWYRQILGQKVEFLVSFYNNEISEKSEIFDDQFSVERPDGSNFTLKIRSTKLEDSAMYFCASRVLGQLNTDTQYFGPGTRLTVL.

This chain connects TRBV6-6 to TRBJ1-6; 11 nucleotides align to TRBD1. Trimming cost V 0 bases and J 10 bases; bases outside gene matches: 2. This CDR3 contains 15 residues. Germline V gene sequence: CDR1 MNHNY, CDR2 SVGAGI (reference sequence). Here the CDR3 reads CASSYSGTGGSPLHF. The CDR3 coding sequence is TGTGCCAGCAGTTACTCGGGGACAGGGGGGTCACCCCTCCACTTT.

This clone was observed once. The rearrangement uses TRBV5-1 and TRBJ2-3; possibly TRBD1 for D (6 bases). The CDR3 loop spans 14 amino acids. Trimming removed 0 bases at V and 4 bases at J, with 9 bases between. The germline gives CDR1 SGHRS, CDR2 YFSETQ. The chain's CDR3 is CASSLANRADTQYF. The CDR3 region has the DNA TGCGCCAGCAGCTTGGCCAACAGGGCAGATACGCAGTATTTT.

The V gene is TRBV10-3, the J gene TRBJ1-2, with 10 positions matching TRBD1. There are 14 residues in the CDR3. The germline gives CDR1 ENHRY, CDR2 SYGVKD. The J segment lost 4 bases and the V segment lost 3 bases, leaving 2 bases of the junction unmatched. The chain's CDR3 is CAISDRDRGYGYTF. CDR3 coding DNA: TGTGCCATCAGTGACAGGGACAGGGGCTATGGCTACACCTTC.

The rearrangement uses TRBV28 and TRBJ1-2; D might be TRBD1 (6 bases). Germline loops: CDR1 MDHEN, CDR2 SYDVKM. V was shortened by 7 bases and J by 7 bases, with 22 bases between the two germline ends. This CDR3 region has 15 residues. The CDR3 DNA sequence: TGTGCCAGCACCCGTAAGAGGGGTGGGGGGGCTGGCTACACCTTC. Its protein product is CASTRKRGGGAGYTF.

The rearrangement joins TRBV4-3 to TRBJ1-4; 8 bases match TRBD1. CDR3 size: 15 residues. J lost 6 bases, V lost 3 bases, and 6 bases had no gene match. The germline V gene encodes CDR1 LGHNA and CDR2 YSLEER. CDR3 sequence (DNA): TGCGCCAGCAGCCAGCCAGGGGGCGCCGATGAAAAACTGTTTTTT. Its translation: CASSQPGGADEKLFF.

This chain joins TRBV19 and TRBJ2-2; 7 nucleotides match TRBD1. CDR1 is LNHDA, CDR2 SQIVND, per germline (reference sequence). With 7 bases clipped from V and 3 bases from J, the junction kept 17 bases outside the gene matches. This CDR3 has 18 amino acids. As DNA, the CDR3 is TGTGCCAGTACTTTATCGGCCGGGACAGAGTCGGACACCGGGGAGCTGTTTTTT. Residues: CASTLSAGTESDTGELFF.